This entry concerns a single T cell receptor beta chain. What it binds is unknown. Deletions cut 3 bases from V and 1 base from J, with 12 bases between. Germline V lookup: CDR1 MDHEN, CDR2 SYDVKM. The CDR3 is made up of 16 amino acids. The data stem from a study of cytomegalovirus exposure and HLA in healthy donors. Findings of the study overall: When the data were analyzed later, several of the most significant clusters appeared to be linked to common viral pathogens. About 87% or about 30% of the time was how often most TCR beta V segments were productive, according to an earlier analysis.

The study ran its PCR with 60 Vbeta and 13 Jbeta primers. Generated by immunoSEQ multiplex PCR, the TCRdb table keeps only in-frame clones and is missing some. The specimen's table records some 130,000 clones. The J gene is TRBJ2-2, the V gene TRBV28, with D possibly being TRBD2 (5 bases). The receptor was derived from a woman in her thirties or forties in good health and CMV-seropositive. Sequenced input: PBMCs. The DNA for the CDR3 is TGTGCCAGCAGTTTTGTCGGAGGCGGGAACACCGGGGAGCTGTTTTTT. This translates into CASSFVGGGNTGELFF.